This T cell receptor beta chain was found in a study of cytomegalovirus exposure and HLA in healthy donors. The PCR made use of 60 Vbeta and 13 Jbeta primers. Method: immunoSEQ multiplex PCR; TCRdb's copy keeps in-frame clones and lacks some. Altogether more than 95,000 clones are present, nearly 15% being singletons, with the ten largest covering about 0.79%. The CDR3 has 12 amino acids. Germline CDR1 SGHRS, CDR2 YFSETQ. Between the trimmed V and J ends, which lost 3 bases and 4 bases, there was a span of 7 bases. In its sample, this clone was seen a few times. The chain has TRBV5-1 and TRBJ1-2; D might be TRBD1 (5 bases). The specimen sequenced was PBMCs. The origin of this receptor is a female donor in good health and CMV-seronegative. CDR3 protein: CASSSDSYGYTF. The CDR3, as DNA: TGCGCCAGCAGCTCCGACAGCTATGGCTACACCTTC.